Below are 16 T cell receptor beta chains sequenced from a single sample in a study of control samples from healthy donors and cancer patients. TCRdb keeps only in-frame clones here, not all; method: immunoSEQ multiplex PCR. The profile shows some 76,000 clones, roughly 90% of them singletons. The specimen was PBMCs. These receptors all come from a woman aged 45-59 years with colorectal cancer.

The V and J genes are TRBV19 and TRBJ1-1; a weak D match, TRBD1 (5 bases). Per germline, CDR1 LNHDA and CDR2 SQIVND (reference sequence). Trimming pared 6 bases from V and 5 bases from J, leaving 16 bases between. The CDR3 is 14 residues long. CDR3 DNA: TGTGCCAGTAGCCAAGATTCTGGGGGGACTGAAGCTTTCTTT. This translates into CASSQDSGGTEAFF.

V and J are TRBV3-1 (or the pseudogene TRBV3-2) and TRBJ2-3, with 8 positions matching TRBD1. The CDR3 consists of 14 residues. J lost 4 bases, V lost 5 bases, and 5 bases had no gene match. Germline CDR1 LGHDT, CDR2 YNNKEL (reference sequence). The CDR3 region is CASSILQGADTQYF. In nucleotides, the CDR3 is TGTGCCAGCAGCATCCTACAGGGGGCAGATACGCAGTATTTT.

The J gene is TRBJ1-2, the V gene TRBV10-3; TRBD1 matches at 8 bases. Germline CDR1 and CDR2: ENHRY and SYGVKD. Germline trimming cut 5 bases from V and 5 bases from J; bases unmatched to any gene: 7. CDR3 size: 14 residues. The CDR3 DNA is TGTGCCATCAGTACAGGACAGGGAGAGTATGGCTACACCTTC. The encoded protein is CAISTGQGEYGYTF.

The V call is TRBV4-3, the J call TRBJ1-1; D call uncertain. Trimming removed 2 bases from V and 0 bases from J, with 4 bases in between. Looked up from germline, CDR1 is LGHNA and CDR2 is YSLEER. The CDR3 extends over 13 amino acids. For the CDR3, the DNA is TGCGCCAGCAGCCAAAGAATGAACACTGAAGCTTTCTTT. As protein: CASSQRMNTEAFF.

This clone was found once. V usage is TRBV28 and J usage is TRBJ1-2; D not certain. V lost 2 bases, J lost 2 bases, and 9 bases lay in between. Germline CDR1 and CDR2: MDHEN and SYDVKM. This CDR3 has 14 amino acids. In nucleotides, the CDR3 is TGTGCCAGCAGTTTAACGTGGCCAAACTATGGCTACACCTTC. Its translation is CASSLTWPNYGYTF.

This clone was observed once. The CDR3 DNA is TGTGCCAGCAGCTTATTCGAGGGCAATGAGCAGTTCTTC. Residues: CASSLFEGNEQFF. The chain is built from TRBV11-3 and TRBJ2-1, with D possibly being TRBD2 (5 bases). Germline CDR1 reads SGHNT; CDR2 reads YENEEA. The CDR3 is 13 residues long. Trimming removed 2 bases at V and 6 bases at J, with 8 bases between.

V is TRBV29-1 and J is TRBJ1-1, with D possibly TRBD1 on 5 matching bases. In germline, CDR1 is SQVTM, CDR2 ANQGSEA. Trimming removed 3 bases from V and 4 bases from J, with 15 bases in between. The CDR3 has 14 amino acids. The DNA of the CDR3 is TGCAGCGTTGAGGGGGTTTGGGGCGGCACTGAAGCTTTCTTT. Its translation is CSVEGVWGGTEAFF.

This clone is a singleton in its sample. The rearrangement links TRBV28 to TRBJ2-6, with D possibly matching TRBD1 (5 bases). The V gene's germline CDR1 is MDHEN and CDR2 SYDVKM. The CDR3 sequence is 18 residues long. The V gene lost 5 bases and the J gene lost 4 bases, with 21 bases spanning the gap. Written as DNA, the CDR3 is TGTGCCAGCAGTCCCCCAGGGCACCCTGGGTCCGGGGCCAACGTCCTGACTTTC. Translation gives CASSPPGHPGSGANVLTF. The whole variable domain, filled in from reference TRBV28 and TRBJ2-6, reads DVKVTQSSRYLVKRTGEKVFLECVQDMDHENMFWYRQDPGLGLRLIYFSYDVKMKEKGDIPEGYSVSREKKERFSLILESASTNQTSMYLCASSPPGHPGSGANVLTFGAGSRLTVL.

This clone occurred once. This sequence joins TRBV6-5 and TRBJ1-5, with no clear D. The V gene lost 6 bases and the J gene lost 2 bases, with 11 bases spanning the gap. The CDR3 covers 14 residues. Per the germline V gene, CDR1 is MNHEY and CDR2 is SVGAGI. The CDR3 spells CASSVEYGNQPQHF. The DNA of the CDR3 is TGTGCCAGCAGCGTTGAGTATGGCAATCAGCCCCAGCATTTT.

The chain couples TRBV19 to TRBJ1-5; D not certain. Germline V gives CDR1 LNHDA, CDR2 SQIVND (reference sequence). The CDR3 has 15 residues. The V end lost 7 bases, the J end lost 2 bases, and 15 bases lay between the germline ends. The CDR3 nucleotides are TGTGCCAGTATCCCGGGAGCGCTCGGCAATCAGCCCCAGCATTTT. Protein sequence: CASIPGALGNQPQHF.

This chain uses TRBV5-6 with TRBJ2-5, with unresolved D. V was cut by 0 bases and J by 4 bases, with 1 base left in between. The CDR3 consists of 11 residues. The germline V gene has CDR1 SGHDT and CDR2 YYEEEE. The CDR3 sequence is CASSLVETQYF. The CDR3 nucleotides read TGTGCCAGCAGCTTGGTAGAGACCCAGTACTTC.

The count of this clone is one. V and J are TRBV27 and TRBJ2-3, with a weak D call TRBD2 (6 bases). CDR1 is MNHEY and CDR2 is SMNVEV in the germline V gene (reference sequence). V lost 1 base and J 0 bases, leaving 11 bases between the germline ends. CDR3 length: 16 amino acids. This chain's CDR3 is CASSLWVGGSTDTQYF. DNA for the CDR3: TGTGCCAGCAGTTTATGGGTGGGGGGAAGCACAGATACGCAGTATTTT.

Written as DNA, the CDR3 is TGCGCCAGCAGCCAAGATCGCCTCGTTGGAGAGCTGTTTTTT. Amino acid sequence: CASSQDRLVGELFF. The chain couples TRBV4-3 to TRBJ2-2; no definite D call. CDR3 size: 14 residues. The V end was cut by 0 bases, the J end by 11 bases, with 13 bases between. CDR1 and CDR2 (germline): LGHNA, YSLEER.

The chain recombines TRBV3-1 (or the pseudogene TRBV3-2) with TRBJ1-1, with 8 bases fitting TRBD1. Trimming cost V 4 bases and J 2 bases; bases outside gene matches: 3. Per the germline V gene, CDR1 is LGHDT and CDR2 is YNNKEL (reference sequence). The CDR3 is made up of 14 amino acids. The chain's CDR3 is CASSRTGINTEAFF. CDR3 coding DNA: TGTGCCAGCAGCCGGACAGGGATTAACACTGAAGCTTTCTTT.

Remarks on this clone: At one boundary the junction diverges from the germline segment, which might be a read error. The V and J genes are TRBV7-2 and TRBJ1-4; the D gene is possibly TRBD1 (5 bases). Germline-derived CDR1 and CDR2 are SGHTA and FQGNSA. This CDR3 has 14 amino acids. CDR3 nucleotide sequence: TGTGCCAGCAGCCTAGAGGGGTCTAATAAAAAACTGTTTTTT. It encodes CASSLEGSNKKLFF.

V and J are TRBV3-1 (or the pseudogene TRBV3-2) and TRBJ1-1; a possible D gene is TRBD1 (5 bases). Germline V CDR1 and CDR2: LGHDT, YNNKEL (reference sequence). V lost 0 bases to trimming and J lost 3 bases, with 5 bases between them. CDR3 length: 13 residues. In DNA form, the CDR3 reads TGTGCCAGCAGCCAAGACAGGGACACTGAAGCTTTCTTT. It codes for CASSQDRDTEAFF.